The next 16 T cell receptor beta chains were all read from a single sample in a study of T cell changes during pregnancy in multiple sclerosis. Clones were sequenced by immunoSEQ multiplex PCR, and TCRdb holds only the in-frame ones, with some missing. The table lists some 80,000 clones, around 89% of them singletons, with 0.7% to 0.9% in the top ten. The sequencing here drew on peripheral blood, taken in the first trimester of pregnancy. Receptor source: a female donor in good health, enrolled as a control in a pregnancy study.

This sequence joins TRBV5-1 and TRBJ1-1, with 7 nucleotides matching TRBD1. Germline CDR1 is SGHRS and CDR2 is YFSETQ. The junction had 3 bases not matched to a gene; V was cut back by 4 bases and J by 3 bases. This CDR3 has 13 amino acids. CDR3 sequence reads: CASSPTGDTEAFF. CDR3 coding DNA: TGCGCCAGCAGCCCAACAGGGGACACTGAAGCTTTCTTT.

The chain couples TRBV9 to TRBJ2-2, with 7 bases lining up with TRBD2. This CDR3 spans 17 amino acids. The ends lost 2 bases at V and 0 bases at J; junction bases unmatched: 7. Germline lookup yields CDR1 SGDLS and CDR2 YYNGEE. CDR3 residues: CASSVPIAGANTGELFF. DNA for the CDR3: TGTGCCAGCAGCGTCCCAATAGCGGGCGCGAACACCGGGGAGCTGTTTTTT.

The chain employs TRBV18 and TRBJ2-7; weak D call: TRBD1 (6 bases). The CDR3 contains 13 residues. Trimming shortened V by 3 bases and J by 4 bases, and 10 bases separated the two germline ends. Germline V gene sequence: CDR1 KGHSH, CDR2 LQKENI. The CDR3 sequence is CASSPRDRYEQYF. CDR3 nucleotides: TGTGCCAGCTCACCCAGAGACAGGTACGAGCAGTACTTC.

This chain uses TRBV7-2 with TRBJ1-3; tentatively, D is TRBD1 (6 bases). This CDR3 region has 18 residues. Trimming stripped 1 base from V and 3 bases from J, with 19 bases between. Germline CDR1 is SGHTA and CDR2 is FQGNSA. The CDR3 DNA is TGTGCCAGCAGCTTAGAGGGGGTAGGCCGAGGTGGTGGAAACACCATATATTTT. This sequence encodes CASSLEGVGRGGGNTIYF.

This clone showed up just a few times. CDR3: CASSTTQTRGRNTIYF. CDR3 in DNA: TGTGCCAGTAGTACTACCCAAACCAGGGGTAGAAACACCATATATTTT. The chain joins TRBV19 to TRBJ1-3; maybe TRBD1 (6 bases). The CDR3 totals 16 residues. Trimming cost V 4 bases and J 5 bases, with 18 bases left between them. Looked up from germline, CDR1 is LNHDA and CDR2 is SQIVND (reference sequence).

This clone was recorded once. The chain is built from TRBV15 and TRBJ2-7; 9 nucleotides align to TRBD1. The V gene end was trimmed by 3 bases and the J gene end by 0 bases; junction bases not matched to a gene: 3. Germline V CDR1 and CDR2: LNHNV, YYDKDF (reference sequence). This CDR3 has 15 residues. The CDR3: CATSSPGQGSYEQYF. CDR3 DNA: TGTGCCACCAGCAGTCCGGGACAGGGCTCCTACGAGCAGTACTTC.

V and J are TRBV6-1 and TRBJ2-7; weak D call: TRBD1 (5 bases). V lost 5 bases to trimming and J lost 0 bases, with 14 bases between them. This CDR3 is built from 15 residues. Germline CDR1 and CDR2: MNHNS and SASEGT. The CDR3 spells CASSSPRQTSYEQYF. In DNA form, the CDR3 reads TGTGCCAGCAGTTCCCCCCGACAGACCTCCTACGAGCAGTACTTC.

V and J are TRBV2 and TRBJ2-3; D gene unclear. V was shortened by 6 bases and J by 1 base, with 14 bases between the two germline ends. The CDR3 totals 15 residues. The V gene's germline CDR1 is SNHLY and CDR2 FYNNEI. Here the CDR3 DNA reads TGTGCCAGCAGCCCCGGCGGCTACGGCACAGATACGCAGTATTTT. It yields the protein CASSPGGYGTDTQYF. The whole variable domain, remainder taken from reference TRBV2 and TRBJ2-3, is EPEVTQTPSHQVTQMGQEVILRCVPISNHLYFYWYRQILGQKVEFLVSFYNNEISEKSEIFDDQFSVERPDGSNFTLKIRSTKLEDSAMYFCASSPGGYGTDTQYFGPGTRLTVL.

The rearrangement uses TRBV27 and TRBJ2-5, with 8 nucleotides matching TRBD1. CDR3 length equals 17 residues. Germline CDR1 MNHEY, CDR2 SMNVEV (reference sequence). V dropped 5 bases and J dropped 7; count of bases not matched to a gene: 18. The CDR3 sequence: CASSRTPGQESAGTQYF. The CDR3 nucleotides are TGTGCCAGCAGTCGGACTCCGGGACAGGAAAGTGCCGGGACCCAGTACTTC.

V and J are TRBV7-2 and TRBJ1-1, with D tentatively TRBD1 (5 bases). V shed 5 bases and J shed 1 base, with 14 bases lying between them. This CDR3 comprises 15 residues. Germline assignment: CDR1 SGHTA and CDR2 FQGNSA. The CDR3 protein is CASSRQLTANTEAFF. The CDR3 DNA is TGTGCCAGCAGCCGACAGCTGACAGCGAACACTGAAGCTTTCTTT.

This chain uses TRBV7-7 with TRBJ2-2; 10 bases map to TRBD1. Trimming removed 5 bases from V and 5 bases from J; junction bases left unmatched: 5. This CDR3 spans 15 amino acids. From germline, CDR1 is SSHAT and CDR2 FNYEAQ (reference sequence). CDR3 in DNA: TGTGCCAGCAGCCCCGGGACAGGGGTGACCGGGGAGCTGTTTTTT. It yields the protein CASSPGTGVTGELFF. Full variable domain (outside the CDR3, taken from reference TRBV7-7 and TRBJ2-2): GAGVSQSPRYKVTKRGQDVTLRCDPISSHATLYWYQQALGQGPEFLTYFNYEAQPDKSGLPSDRFSAERPEGSISTLTIQRTEQRDSAMYRCASSPGTGVTGELFFGEGSRLTVL.

The V and J genes are TRBV19 and TRBJ2-1, with D perhaps TRBD1 (6 bases). Trimming took 3 bases from V and 8 from J, leaving 11 bases between them. Germline V gives CDR1 LNHDA, CDR2 SQIVND (reference sequence). This CDR3 contains 13 residues. CDR3 loop: CASSMGARDEQFF. The CDR3 nucleotides read TGTGCCAGTAGTATGGGGGCTAGGGATGAGCAGTTCTTC.

V is TRBV2 and J is TRBJ1-2, with D perhaps TRBD1 (6 bases). This CDR3 is 14 amino acids long. Trimming removed 5 bases from V and 2 bases from J, with 12 bases in between. The germline V gene has CDR1 SNHLY and CDR2 FYNNEI. The DNA for the CDR3 is TGTGCCAGCAGTCCAGACAGGACCAACTATGGCTACACCTTC. Its protein is CASSPDRTNYGYTF.

CDR3 coding DNA: TGTGCCAGCAGTGACTCAAATAGCGGAGGGTACAATGAGCAGTTCTTC. Its protein is CASSDSNSGGYNEQFF. The chain employs TRBV6-4 and TRBJ2-1; TRBD2 might be the D (6 bases). V shed 0 bases and J shed 4 bases, with 13 bases lying between them. Per the germline V gene, CDR1 is MRHNA and CDR2 is SNTAGT. The CDR3 totals 16 residues.

This chain joins TRBV10-3 and TRBJ2-2; D perhaps matches TRBD2 (5 bases). With 6 bases removed from V and 5 bases from J, the gap between germline ends came to 13 bases. This CDR3 region has 14 residues. CDR1 is ENHRY, CDR2 SYGVKD, per germline. The CDR3 nucleotides read TGTGCCATCAGGGCTGGACTGGGAACCGGGGAGCTGTTTTTT. Its translation is CAIRAGLGTGELFF.

The J gene is TRBJ2-7, the V gene TRBV2, with 11 nucleotides matching TRBD2. The CDR3 extends over 15 amino acids. CDR1 SNHLY and CDR2 FYNNEI come from the germline V gene. With 2 bases clipped from V and 3 bases from J, the junction kept 3 bases outside the gene matches. CDR3 sequence (DNA): TGTGCCAGCAGTGAACTAGCGGGGGGCAACTACGAGCAGTACTTC. Translating it yields CASSELAGGNYEQYF.